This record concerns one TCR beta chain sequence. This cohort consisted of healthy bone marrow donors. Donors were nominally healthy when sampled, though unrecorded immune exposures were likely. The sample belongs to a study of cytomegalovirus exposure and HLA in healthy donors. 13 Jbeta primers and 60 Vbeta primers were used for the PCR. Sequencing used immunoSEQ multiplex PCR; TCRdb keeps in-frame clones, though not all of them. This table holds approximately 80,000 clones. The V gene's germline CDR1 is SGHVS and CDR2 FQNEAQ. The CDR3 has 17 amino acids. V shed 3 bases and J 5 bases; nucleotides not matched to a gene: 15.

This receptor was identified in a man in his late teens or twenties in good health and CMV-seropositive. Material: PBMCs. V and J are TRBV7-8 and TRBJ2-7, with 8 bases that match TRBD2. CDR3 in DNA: TGTGCCAGCAGCTTTCTGGCTAGCGGGCCCCTCGGGAACGAGCAGTACTTC. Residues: CASSFLASGPLGNEQYF.